This is a list of T cell receptor beta chains from one sample in a study of post-analysis software for immune sequencing data. One entry per CDR3 protein, called by TCRdb with MiXCR from the PCR reads. Of roughly 800,000 distinct CDR3 sequences listed, about 53% are singletons. Sequenced: blood. These receptors were obtained from a girl aged 5-17 years with multiple sclerosis. CDR3s include the opening cysteine and the closing phenylalanine or tryptophan. The order of the fields is V gene, D gene, J gene, clone size, CDR3 DNA, CDR3 protein. A D gene is named only where the DNA matches it firmly. Clone size is given for some rows only: seen once, a few or many times, or a class if the clone is expanded.

>TRBV7-3|NA|TRBJ2-7|few
TGTGCCAGCAGCTTGGAGCCGGGGACGAGCTTCACGTACTTC
CASSLEPGTSFTYF
>TRBV29-1|NA|TRBJ2-1|NA
TGCAGCGTTGTTAGCCCGGGAGCCCTCGGGGCCTACAATGAGCAGTTCTTC
CSVVSPGALGAYNEQFF
>TRBV6-5|NA|TRBJ1-4|once
TGTGCCAGCAGTTATAGTAAATCGCCCGGGGAATTAACTAATGAAAAACTGTTTTTT
CASSYSKSPGELTNEKLFF
>TRBV6-2/TRBV6-3|NA|TRBJ2-3|NA
TGTGCCAGCAGTTGCGTACTCAGCACAGATACGCAGTATTTT
CASSCVLSTDTQYF
>TRBV20-1|TRBD1|TRBJ2-4|once
TGCAGTGCTGGCCTGACAGGGATGGGCAATTATGACATTCAGTACTTC
CSAGLTGMGNYDIQYF
>TRBV20-1|TRBD2|TRBJ2-1|NA
TGCAGTGCTAGAGAACGTAGCGGGAGGGCCAATCGTTACAATGAGCAGGTCTTC
CSARERSGRANRYNEQVF
>TRBV29-1|NA|TRBJ2-1|NA
TGCAGCGTTGCCGAGCAGTTCTTC
CSVAEQFF
>TRBV14|TRBD1|TRBJ1-6|few
TGTGCCAGCAGCTCACGGACAGGTTATTCACCCCTCCACTTT
CASSSRTGYSPLHF
>TRBV7-6|TRBD2|TRBJ2-5|NA
TGTGCCAGCACCAAGAACCTGGTGGGGCGGGGGATCCAAGAGACCCAGTACTTC
CASTKNLVGRGIQETQYF
>TRBV5-1|TRBD2|TRBJ2-1|few
TGCGCCAGCAGCATCGATCTGACTAGCGGTTCCTACAATGAGCAGTTCTTC
CASSIDLTSGSYNEQFF
>TRBV29-1|TRBD2|TRBJ2-1|NA
TGCAGCGTTGAAGATTATTCCCTAGCGGGAGCCTACAATGAGCAGTTCTTC
CSVEDYSLAGAYNEQFF
>TRBV7-9|TRBD2|TRBJ2-5|NA
TGTGCCAGCAGCTTCCCTTTCCTTAGCGGGAGGCGGGAAGAGACCCAGTACTTC
CASSFPFLSGRREETQYF
>TRBV20-1|TRBD2|TRBJ2-5|NA
TGCAGTGCCCTCGAACTAGCGGGGCGGACCCAGTACTTC
CSALELAGRTQYF
>TRBV9|NA|TRBJ1-1|NA
TGTGCCAGCAGCGGGCTCGGGCCCGACGAAGCTTTCTTT
CASSGLGPDEAFF
>TRBV27|NA|TRBJ2-7|many
TGTGCCAGCAGTTTACCGACTTCAGGGTTCGACGAGCAGTACTTC
CASSLPTSGFDEQYF
>TRBV3-1|NA|TRBJ1-1|NA
TGTGCCGGCAGCCCACTCGGGGTTGGGAACACTGAAGCTTTCTTT
CAGSPLGVGNTEAFF
>TRBV7-8|NA|TRBJ2-7|NA
TGTGCCAGCAGCTCCCGGGACTCTACCATCCACGAGCAGTACTTC
CASSSRDSTIHEQYF
>TRBV20-1|NA|TRBJ1-5|NA
TGCAGTGCTACCCTACCAGGGGTATCGGGCAATCAGCCCCAGCATTTT
CSATLPGVSGNQPQHF
>TRBV28|NA|TRBJ2-7|NA
TGTGCCAGCATCCCTCCGGAAAACTCCTACGAGCAGTACTTC
CASIPPENSYEQYF
>TRBV2|NA|TRBJ1-1|NA
TGTGCCAGCAGTCGACAGATTGAAGCTTTCTTT
CASSRQIEAFF
>TRBV5-1|NA|TRBJ2-1|NA
TGCGCCACCACAGACAGGCGAGCTTACAATGAGCAGTTCTTC
CATTDRRAYNEQFF
>TRBV2|TRBD1|TRBJ2-4|NA
TGTGCCAGCACCGGGACAGGGGGTCTGCGGGACGGGGCCAAAAACATTCAGTACTTC
CASTGTGGLRDGAKNIQYF
>TRBV7-7|TRBD1|TRBJ1-4|NA
TGTGCTAGCAGCTCCGGACAGGGGGGAAAACTGTTTTTT
CASSSGQGGKLFF
>TRBV29-1|NA|TRBJ1-2|NA
TGCAGCGTTGACGGGGTCTATGGCTACACCTTC
CSVDGVYGYTF
>TRBV3-1|NA|TRBJ2-7|NA
TGTGCCAGCAGCCAGCGATCAGGGGGGGGATCCTACGAGCAGTACTTC
CASSQRSGGGSYEQYF
>TRBV29-1|NA|TRBJ2-5|NA
TGCAGCGTCGAACAGGCTCCAGAGACCCAGTACTTC
CSVEQAPETQYF
>TRBV4-1|NA|TRBJ1-2|once
TGCGCCAGCAGCCAAATGGGCGGAGGTGGCTACACCTTC
CASSQMGGGGYTF
>TRBV6-6|NA|TRBJ2-7|NA
TGTGCCAGCAGTTACGGGAAGTACGAGCAGTACTTC
CASSYGKYEQYF
>TRBV29-1|NA|TRBJ2-7|few
TGCAGCGTTGTAAGTAACTACGAGCAGTACTTC
CSVVSNYEQYF
>TRBV2|TRBD2|TRBJ2-6|once
TGTGCCAGCAGTGGACTAGCGGGAGTTGGGGCCAACGTCCTGACTTTC
CASSGLAGVGANVLTF
>TRBV4-1|NA|TRBJ1-5|NA
TGCGCCAGCAGCCAAGATTTAGCAGGAACTAGCAATCAGCCCCAGCATTTT
CASSQDLAGTSNQPQHF
>TRBV15|NA|TRBJ2-3|NA
TGTGCCACCAGTTCGGGGGATACGCAGTATTTT
CATSSGDTQYF
>TRBV6-6|TRBD1|TRBJ2-7|NA
TGTGCCAGCAGTTTCCCGGGACAGTTCTACGAGCAGTACTTC
CASSFPGQFYEQYF
>TRBV3-1|TRBD2|TRBJ2-1|few
TGTGCCAGCAGCCCTAAGAGGATAGCGGGATTCGCGACTGAGCAGTTCTTC
CASSPKRIAGFATEQFF
>TRBV18|NA|TRBJ2-7|NA
TGTGCCAGCTCACCTCAAGAGGCCTACGAGCAGTACTTC
CASSPQEAYEQYF
>TRBV12-3/TRBV12-4|TRBD2|TRBJ2-5|NA
TGTGCCAGCAGCATGGGCCTTAGCGGGAGCGCTATGAAGACCCAGTACTTC
CASSMGLSGSAMKTQYF
>TRBV28|NA|TRBJ1-5|NA
TGTGCCACCTCGGATGACAGATTTAGCAATCAGCCCCAGCATTTT
CATSDDRFSNQPQHF